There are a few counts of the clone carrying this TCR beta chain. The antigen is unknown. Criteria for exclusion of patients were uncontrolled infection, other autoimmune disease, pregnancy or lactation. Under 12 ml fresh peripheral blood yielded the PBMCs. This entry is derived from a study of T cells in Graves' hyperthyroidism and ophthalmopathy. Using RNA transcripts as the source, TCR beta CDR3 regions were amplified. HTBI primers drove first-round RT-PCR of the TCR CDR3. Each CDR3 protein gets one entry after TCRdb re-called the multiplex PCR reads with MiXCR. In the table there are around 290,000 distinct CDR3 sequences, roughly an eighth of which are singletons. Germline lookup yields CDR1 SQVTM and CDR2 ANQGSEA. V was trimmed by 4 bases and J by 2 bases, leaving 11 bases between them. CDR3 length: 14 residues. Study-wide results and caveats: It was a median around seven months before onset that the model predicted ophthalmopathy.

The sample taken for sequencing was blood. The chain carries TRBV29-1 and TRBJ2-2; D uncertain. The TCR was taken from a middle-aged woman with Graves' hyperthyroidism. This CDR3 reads CSVAATTNTGELFF. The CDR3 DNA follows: TGCAGCGTTGCCGCTACTACCAACACCGGGGAGCTGTTTTTT.